The 6 T cell receptor beta chains listed next were all sequenced from one sample in a study of vaccination effects on CD4 cells after COVID-19. Expansion with viral peptide pools was applied to antigen-specific CD4+ T cells by the ViraFEST assay prior to sequencing. Culture lasted roughly 9 days before CD4+ T cell isolation. Every participant took two doses of the BNT162b2 or mRNA-1273 vaccine. TCRdb keeps only in-frame clones here, not all; method: immunoSEQ multiplex PCR. Here the sample spans about 38,000 clones, roughly four fifths being singletons. These TCRs' antigens remain unknown. Sample: CD4+ T cells from PBMCs cultured with HCoV-NL63 spike peptides, taken after COVID-19 vaccination. The receptor source for this set is a human donor who received a COVID-19 vaccine. Some clones in this sample may be carry-over from other donors' samples.

This clone was seen more than once but under ten times. This chain links TRBV5-1 with TRBJ1-1; D is perhaps TRBD1 (5 bases). Deletions cut 0 bases from V and 0 bases from J, with 12 bases between. From germline, CDR1 is SGHRS and CDR2 YFSETQ. CDR3 length: 16 residues. In DNA form, the CDR3 reads TGCGCCAGCAGCTTGGGTGTCGGGGGAATGAACACTGAAGCTTTCTTT. Protein product: CASSLGVGGMNTEAFF.

The CDR3 is CASALGHTGELFF. DNA for the CDR3: TGTGCTAGTGCCCTCGGTCACACCGGGGAGCTGTTTTTT. This chain connects TRBV12-5 to TRBJ2-2; the D is unclear. Germline V CDR1 and CDR2: LGHNT, FRNRAP. There are 13 residues in the CDR3. V was trimmed by 7 bases and J by 3 bases, leaving 9 bases between them.

This chain joins TRBV5-1 and TRBJ1-1; TRBD1 aligns across 8 bases. The germline V gene encodes CDR1 SGHRS and CDR2 YFSETQ. The CDR3 contains 14 residues. After removal of 4 bases from V and 4 bases from J, the junction contained 6 bases not matched to a gene. In DNA, the CDR3 is TGCGCCAGCAGCATACGAACAGGGGGCACTGAAGCTTTCTTT. It codes for CASSIRTGGTEAFF.

CDR3 nucleotide sequence: TGTGCCAGCAGTTACTCAGGTTTGGGGGATTCACCCCTCCACTTT. Translation gives CASSYSGLGDSPLHF. The chain is built from TRBV6-5 and TRBJ1-6; weak D call: TRBD1 (5 bases). Germline CDR1 and CDR2: MNHEY and SVGAGI. V was clipped by 0 bases and J by 8 bases, with 11 bases between them. CDR3 length: 15 residues.

This clone was observed a few times. V gene TRBV9 combines with J gene TRBJ2-2; 11 bases line up with TRBD2. CDR1 and CDR2 (germline): SGDLS, YYNGEE. There are 18 residues in the CDR3. V lost 2 bases to trimming and J lost 4 bases; unmatched junction nucleotides: 10. Here the CDR3 reads CASSVIPTSGGSTGELFF. The DNA of the CDR3 is TGTGCCAGCAGCGTCATCCCAACTAGCGGGGGTAGCACCGGGGAGCTGTTTTTT.

CDR3 loop: CATSRDSGGTLSSYNEQFF. CDR3 nucleotides: TGTGCCACCAGCAGAGATTCCGGCGGGACACTAAGCTCCTACAATGAGCAGTTCTTC. V is TRBV15 and J is TRBJ2-1; possibly TRBD1 or TRBD2 for D (6 bases each). The ends were cut back, 0 bases at V and 0 bases at J, with 18 bases in the middle. The CDR3 has 19 residues. The germline gives CDR1 LNHNV, CDR2 YYDKDF (reference sequence).